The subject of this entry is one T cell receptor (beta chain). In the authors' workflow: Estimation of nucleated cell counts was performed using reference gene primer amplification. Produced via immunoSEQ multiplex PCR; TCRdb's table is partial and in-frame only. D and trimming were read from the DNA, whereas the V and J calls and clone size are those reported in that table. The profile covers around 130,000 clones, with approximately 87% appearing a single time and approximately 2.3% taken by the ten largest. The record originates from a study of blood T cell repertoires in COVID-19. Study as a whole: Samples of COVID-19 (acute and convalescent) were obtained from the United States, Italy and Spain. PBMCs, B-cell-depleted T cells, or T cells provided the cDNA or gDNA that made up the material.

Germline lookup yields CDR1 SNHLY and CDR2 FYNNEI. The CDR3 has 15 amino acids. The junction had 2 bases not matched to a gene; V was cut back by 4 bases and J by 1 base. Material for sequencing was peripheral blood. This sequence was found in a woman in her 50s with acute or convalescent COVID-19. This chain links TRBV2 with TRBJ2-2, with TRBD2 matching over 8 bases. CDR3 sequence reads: CASSGLAGNTGELFF. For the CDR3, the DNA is TGTGCCAGCAGTGGGCTAGCGGGGAACACCGGGGAGCTGTTTTTT.